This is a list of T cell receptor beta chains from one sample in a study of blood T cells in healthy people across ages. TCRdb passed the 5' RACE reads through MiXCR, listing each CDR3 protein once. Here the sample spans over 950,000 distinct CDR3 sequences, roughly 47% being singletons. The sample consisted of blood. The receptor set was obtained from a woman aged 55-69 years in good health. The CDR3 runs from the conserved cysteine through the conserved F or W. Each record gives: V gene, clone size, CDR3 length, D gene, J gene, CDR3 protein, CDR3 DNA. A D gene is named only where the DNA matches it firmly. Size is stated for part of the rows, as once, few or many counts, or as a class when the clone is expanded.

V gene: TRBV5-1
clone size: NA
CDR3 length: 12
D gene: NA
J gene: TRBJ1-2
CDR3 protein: CASSFDDVGYTF
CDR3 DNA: TGCGCCAGCAGCTTCGACGATGTTGGCTACACCTTC

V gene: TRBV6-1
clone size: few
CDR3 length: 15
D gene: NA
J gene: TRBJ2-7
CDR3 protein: CASSVLPGPSYEQYF
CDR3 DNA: TGTGCCAGCAGTGTCCTGCCCGGGCCCAGCTACGAGCAGTACTTC

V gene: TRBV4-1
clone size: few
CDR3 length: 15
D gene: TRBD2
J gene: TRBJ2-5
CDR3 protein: CASSRAGTDQETQYF
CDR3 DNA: TGCGCCAGCAGCCGAGCGGGAACAGACCAAGAGACCCAGTACTTC

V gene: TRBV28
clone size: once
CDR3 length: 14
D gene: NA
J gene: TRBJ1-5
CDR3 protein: CASSPLSGFQPQHF
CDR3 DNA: TGTGCCAGCAGCCCACTCTCAGGGTTTCAGCCCCAGCATTTT

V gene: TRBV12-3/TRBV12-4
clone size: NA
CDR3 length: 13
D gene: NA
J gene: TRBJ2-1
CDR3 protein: CASSAALGNEQFF
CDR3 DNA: TGTGCCAGCAGTGCCGCATTAGGGAATGAGCAGTTCTTC

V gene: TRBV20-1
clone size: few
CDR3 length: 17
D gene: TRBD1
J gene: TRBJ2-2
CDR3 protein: CSARHPLQGQGSGELFF
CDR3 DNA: TGCAGTGCTAGACACCCACTGCAGGGACAGGGTAGCGGGGAGCTGTTTTTT

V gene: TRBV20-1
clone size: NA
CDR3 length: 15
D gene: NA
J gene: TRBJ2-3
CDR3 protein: CSARDQYAPTDTQYF
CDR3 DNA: TGCAGTGCTAGAGACCAATACGCCCCCACAGATACGCAGTATTTT

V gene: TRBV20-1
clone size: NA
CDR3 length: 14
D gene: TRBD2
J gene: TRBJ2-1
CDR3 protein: CSATGTSGTNEQFF
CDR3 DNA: TGCAGTGCTACCGGGACTAGCGGGACAAATGAGCAGTTCTTC

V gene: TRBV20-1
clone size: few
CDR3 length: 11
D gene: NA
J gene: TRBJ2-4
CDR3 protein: CSADFRDIQYF
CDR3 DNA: TGCAGTGCTGACTTCAGGGACATTCAGTACTTC

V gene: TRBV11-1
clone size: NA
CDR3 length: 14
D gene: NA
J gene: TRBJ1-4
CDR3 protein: CASSANRDGEKLFF
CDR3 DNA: TGTGCCAGCAGCGCCAACAGGGATGGTGAAAAACTGTTTTTT

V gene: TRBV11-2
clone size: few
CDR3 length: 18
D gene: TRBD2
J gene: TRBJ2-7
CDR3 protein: CASSITGPGVAGLHEQYF
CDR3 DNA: TGTGCCAGCAGCATTACGGGCCCGGGGGTAGCGGGATTGCACGAGCAGTACTTC

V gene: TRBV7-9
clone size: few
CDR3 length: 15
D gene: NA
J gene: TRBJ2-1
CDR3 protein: CASSLGGTNLWEQFF
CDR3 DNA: TGTGCCAGCAGCTTAGGGGGGACAAACCTGTGGGAGCAGTTCTTC

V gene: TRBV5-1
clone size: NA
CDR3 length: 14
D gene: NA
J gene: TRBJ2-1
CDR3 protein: CASQQESSYNEQFF
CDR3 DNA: TGCGCCAGCCAGCAAGAGAGCTCCTACAATGAGCAGTTCTTC

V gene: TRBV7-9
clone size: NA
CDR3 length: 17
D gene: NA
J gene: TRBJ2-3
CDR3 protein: CASIPGAGSISTDTQYF
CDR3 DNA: TGTGCCAGCATCCCTGGGGCCGGGAGCATCTCCACAGATACGCAGTATTTT

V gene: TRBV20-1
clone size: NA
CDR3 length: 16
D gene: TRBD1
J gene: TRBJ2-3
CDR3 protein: CSATSGQAKGTDTQYF
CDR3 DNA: TGCAGTGCAACCTCGGGACAGGCCAAGGGCACAGATACGCAGTATTTT

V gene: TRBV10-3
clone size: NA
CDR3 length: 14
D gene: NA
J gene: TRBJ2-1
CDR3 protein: CAIRDGYTYNEQFF
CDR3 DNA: TGTGCCATCAGGGACGGTTATACCTACAATGAGCAGTTCTTC

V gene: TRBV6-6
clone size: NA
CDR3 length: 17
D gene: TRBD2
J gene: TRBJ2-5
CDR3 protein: CASSSRTSGRPQETQYF
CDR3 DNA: TGTGCCAGCAGTTCTCGGACTAGCGGGAGGCCGCAAGAGACCCAGTACTTC

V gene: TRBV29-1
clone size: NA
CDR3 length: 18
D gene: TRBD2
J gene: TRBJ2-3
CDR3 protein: CSVGPRRGRQITTDTQYF
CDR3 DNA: TGCAGCGTGGGGCCCAGGCGCGGGAGACAAATTACCACAGATACGCAGTATTTT

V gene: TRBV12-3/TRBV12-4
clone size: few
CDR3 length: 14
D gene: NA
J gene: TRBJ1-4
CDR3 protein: CASTLGGEDEKLFF
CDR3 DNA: TGTGCCAGCACCCTGGGGGGGGAGGATGAAAAACTGTTTTTT

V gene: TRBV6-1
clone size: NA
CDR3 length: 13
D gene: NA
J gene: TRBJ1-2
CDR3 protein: CASSEQEFYGYTF
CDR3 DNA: TGCGCCAGCAGTGAACAGGAGTTCTATGGCTACACCTTC

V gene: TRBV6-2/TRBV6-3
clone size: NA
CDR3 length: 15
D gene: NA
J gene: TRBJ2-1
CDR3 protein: CASSGLPSSYNEQFF
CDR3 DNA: TGTGCCAGCAGCGGACTACCTAGCTCCTACAATGAGCAGTTCTTC

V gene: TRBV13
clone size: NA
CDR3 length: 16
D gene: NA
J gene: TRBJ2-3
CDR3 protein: CASSLGSQPSTDTQYF
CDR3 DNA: TGTGCCAGCAGCTTAGGGTCGCAGCCTAGCACAGATACGCAGTATTTT